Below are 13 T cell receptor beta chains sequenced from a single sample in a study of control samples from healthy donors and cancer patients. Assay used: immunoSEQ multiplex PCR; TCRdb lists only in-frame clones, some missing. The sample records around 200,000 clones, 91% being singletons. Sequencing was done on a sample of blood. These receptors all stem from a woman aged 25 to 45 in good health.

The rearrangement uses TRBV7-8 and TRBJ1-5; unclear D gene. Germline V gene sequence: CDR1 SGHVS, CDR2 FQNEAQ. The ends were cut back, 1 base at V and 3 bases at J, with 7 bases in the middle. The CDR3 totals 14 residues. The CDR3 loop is CASSLGSVNQPQHF. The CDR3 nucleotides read TGTGCCAGCAGCTTAGGTTCCGTCAATCAGCCCCAGCATTTT.

The CDR3 sequence: CASSLGRPYSNQPQHF. In DNA, the CDR3 is TGTGCCAGCAGCTTAGGCAGACCATATAGCAATCAGCCCCAGCATTTT. The chain couples TRBV7-8 to TRBJ1-5, with D hard to call. CDR1 SGHVS and CDR2 FQNEAQ come from the germline V gene. There are 16 residues in the CDR3. Trimming took off 1 base at V and 0 bases at J, with 10 bases between the two ends.

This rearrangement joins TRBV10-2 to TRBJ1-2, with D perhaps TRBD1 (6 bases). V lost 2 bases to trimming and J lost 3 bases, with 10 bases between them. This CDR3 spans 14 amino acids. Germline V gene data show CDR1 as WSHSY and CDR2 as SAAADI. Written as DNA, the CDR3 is TGCGCCAGCAGTGAGGTGAACAGGGACTATGGCTACACCTTC. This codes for CASSEVNRDYGYTF.

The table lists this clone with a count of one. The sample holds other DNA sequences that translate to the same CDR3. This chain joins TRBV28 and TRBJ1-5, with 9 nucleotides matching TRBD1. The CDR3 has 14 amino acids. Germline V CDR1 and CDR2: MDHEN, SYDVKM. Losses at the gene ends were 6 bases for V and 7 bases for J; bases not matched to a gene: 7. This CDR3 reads CASRAGQGGQPQHF. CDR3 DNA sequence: TGTGCCAGCAGAGCGGGACAGGGAGGACAGCCCCAGCATTTT.

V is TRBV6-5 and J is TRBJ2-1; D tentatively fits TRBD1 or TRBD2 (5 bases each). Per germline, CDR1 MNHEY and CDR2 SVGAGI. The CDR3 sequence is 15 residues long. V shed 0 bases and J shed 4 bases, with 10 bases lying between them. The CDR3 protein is CASSYSGTPYNEQFF. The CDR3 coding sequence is TGTGCCAGCAGTTACTCCGGGACCCCATACAATGAGCAGTTCTTC.

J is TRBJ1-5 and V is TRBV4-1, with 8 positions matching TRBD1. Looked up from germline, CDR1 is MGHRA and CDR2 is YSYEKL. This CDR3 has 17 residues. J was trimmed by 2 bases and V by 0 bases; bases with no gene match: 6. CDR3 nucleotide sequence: TGCGCCAGCAGCCAAGACCAGGGGGCGCCGGGCAATCAGCCCCAGCATTTT. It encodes CASSQDQGAPGNQPQHF.

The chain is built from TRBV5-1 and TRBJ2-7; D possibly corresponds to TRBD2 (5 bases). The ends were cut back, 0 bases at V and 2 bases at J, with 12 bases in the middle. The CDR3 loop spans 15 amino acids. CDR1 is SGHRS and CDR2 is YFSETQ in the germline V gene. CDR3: CASSLVPGSTYEQYF. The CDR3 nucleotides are TGCGCCAGCAGCTTGGTACCGGGAAGCACCTACGAGCAGTACTTC. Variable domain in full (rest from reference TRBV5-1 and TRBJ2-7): KAGVTQTPRYLIKTRGQQVTLSCSPISGHRSVSWYQQTPGQGLQFLFEYFSETQRNKGNFPGRFSGRQFSNSRSEMNVSTLELGDSALYLCASSLVPGSTYEQYFGPGTRLTVT.

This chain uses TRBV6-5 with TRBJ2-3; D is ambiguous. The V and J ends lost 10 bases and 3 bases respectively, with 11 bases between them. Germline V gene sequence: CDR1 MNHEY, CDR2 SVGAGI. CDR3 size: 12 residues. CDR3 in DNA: TGTGCCACCTTGGCCACGACAGATACGCAGTATTTT. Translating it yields CATLATTDTQYF.

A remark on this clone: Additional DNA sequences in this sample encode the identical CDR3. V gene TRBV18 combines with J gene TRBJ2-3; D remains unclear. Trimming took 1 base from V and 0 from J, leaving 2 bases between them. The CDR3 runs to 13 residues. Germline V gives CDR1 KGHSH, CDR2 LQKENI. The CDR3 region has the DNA TGTGCCAGCTCACCACAGAGCACAGATACGCAGTATTTT. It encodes CASSPQSTDTQYF.

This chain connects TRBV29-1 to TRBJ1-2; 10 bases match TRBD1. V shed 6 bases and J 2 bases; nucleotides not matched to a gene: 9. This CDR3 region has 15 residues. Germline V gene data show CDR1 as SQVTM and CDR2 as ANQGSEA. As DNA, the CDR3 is TGCAGCGTGGGGGGACAGGGGTCCTACAACTATGGCTACACCTTC. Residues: CSVGGQGSYNYGYTF.

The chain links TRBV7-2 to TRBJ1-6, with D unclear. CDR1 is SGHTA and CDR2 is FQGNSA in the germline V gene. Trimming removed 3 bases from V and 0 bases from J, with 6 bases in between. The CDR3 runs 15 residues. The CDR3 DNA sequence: TGTGCCAGCAGCTTGGCCCGCTCCTATAATTCACCCCTCCACTTT. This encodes CASSLARSYNSPLHF.

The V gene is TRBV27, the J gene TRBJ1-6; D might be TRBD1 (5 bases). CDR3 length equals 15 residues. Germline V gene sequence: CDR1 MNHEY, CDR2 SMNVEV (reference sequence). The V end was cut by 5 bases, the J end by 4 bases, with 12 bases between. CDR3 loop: CASSMGHTYNSPLHF. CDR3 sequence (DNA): TGTGCCAGCAGTATGGGGCACACATATAATTCACCCCTCCACTTT.

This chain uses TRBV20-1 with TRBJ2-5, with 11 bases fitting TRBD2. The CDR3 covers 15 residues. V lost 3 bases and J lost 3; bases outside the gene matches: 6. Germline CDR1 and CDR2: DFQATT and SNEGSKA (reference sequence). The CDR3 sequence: CSASSGGARKETQYF. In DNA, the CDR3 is TGCAGTGCTAGTAGCGGGGGGGCGAGGAAAGAGACCCAGTACTTC.